This is a list of T cell receptor beta chains from one sample in a study of Graves' ophthalmopathy and Graves' hyperthyroidism. TCRdb fed the multiplex PCR reads into MiXCR, producing one record per CDR3 protein. The sample has hundreds of thousands of distinct CDR3 sequences, approximately 21% seen once. What was sequenced was peripheral blood. The receptors derive from a woman aged 18-29 years with stable Graves' hyperthyroidism. Some clones in this sample may be carry-over from other donors' samples. The CDR3 runs from the conserved cysteine through the conserved F or W. The order of the fields is J gene, clone size, D gene, V gene, CDR3 DNA, CDR3 protein. D genes are given only for firm matches. Rows give clone size only sometimes, using once, few, many, or a class for an expanded clone.

>TRBJ2-2|few|TRBD2|TRBV4-2
TGTGCCAGCAGCCAAGGTGGTTCTAGCGGGCTGTTTTTT
CASSQGGSSGLFF
>TRBJ1-3|many|NA|TRBV30
TGTGCCTGGAGTGTACAGGCTGGAAACACCATATATTTT
CAWSVQAGNTIYF
>TRBJ2-1|NA|NA|TRBV20-1
TGCAGTGCTGGTAGGGGTTTCAATGAGAAGTTCTTC
CSAGRGFNEKFF
>TRBJ2-5|many|NA|TRBV12-3/TRBV12-4
TGTGCCAGCAGTTTGATTCAGGGTATAGAGACCCAGTACTTC
CASSLIQGIETQYF
>TRBJ2-5|few|NA|TRBV11-3
TGTGCCAGCAGCTTCAAGCCGGTTTGGCAGGAGACCCAGTACTTC
CASSFKPVWQETQYF
>TRBJ2-7|many|NA|TRBV20-1
TGCAGTGCTAGATCCCTCCTTCTGGACGAGCAGTACTTC
CSARSLLLDEQYF
>TRBJ2-1|NA|NA|TRBV6-5
TGTGCCAGCAGTTACTTGGGGGGCTCCTACAATGAGCAGTTCTTC
CASSYLGGSYNEQFF
>TRBJ2-3|NA|TRBD1|TRBV4-1
TGCGCCAGCAGCCGAGGAGGACAGGGGGTGGTGTCAGATACGCAGTATTTT
CASSRGGQGVVSDTQYF
>TRBJ2-6|NA|NA|TRBV6-2/TRBV6-3
TGTGCCAGCAGTCCCCCCCGTGGACGGCCCTCTGGGGCCAACGTCCTGACTTTC
CASSPPRGRPSGANVLTF
>TRBJ2-7|many|TRBD1|TRBV20-1
TGCAGTGCTAGACCCCTCACAGGGGGCCTTTACGAGCAGTACTTC
CSARPLTGGLYEQYF
>TRBJ2-3|few|NA|TRBV7-3
TGTGCCAGCAGCTTAACCGGGGGACCCACAGATACGCAGTATTTT
CASSLTGGPTDTQYF
>TRBJ1-5|NA|TRBD1|TRBV15
TGTGCCACCAGCAGAGGGACAGGGGGCAATCAGCCCCAGCATTTT
CATSRGTGGNQPQHF
>TRBJ2-1|many|TRBD2|TRBV6-5
TGTGCCAGCAGGGCTAGCGGGAACAATGAGCAGTTCTTC
CASRASGNNEQFF
>TRBJ2-2|NA|TRBD1|TRBV20-1
TGCAGTGCTAGAGCAGGGGGCACCGGGGAGCTGTTTTTT
CSARAGGTGELFF